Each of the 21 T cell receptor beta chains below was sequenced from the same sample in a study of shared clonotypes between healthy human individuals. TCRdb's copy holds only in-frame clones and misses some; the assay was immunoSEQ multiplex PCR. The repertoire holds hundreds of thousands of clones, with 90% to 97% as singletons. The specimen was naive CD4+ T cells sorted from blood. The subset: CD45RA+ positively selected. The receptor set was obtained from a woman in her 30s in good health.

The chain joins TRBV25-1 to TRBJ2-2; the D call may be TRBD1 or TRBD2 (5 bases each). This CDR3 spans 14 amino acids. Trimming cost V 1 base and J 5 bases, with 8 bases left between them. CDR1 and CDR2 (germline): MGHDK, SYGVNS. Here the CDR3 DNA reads TGTGCCAGCAGTGAATGGGGCGGGACCGGGGAGCTGTTTTTT. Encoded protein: CASSEWGGTGELFF.

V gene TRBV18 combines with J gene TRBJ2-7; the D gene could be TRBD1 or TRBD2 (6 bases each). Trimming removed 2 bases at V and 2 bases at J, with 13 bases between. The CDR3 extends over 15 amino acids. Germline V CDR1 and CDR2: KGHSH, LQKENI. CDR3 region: CASSPSAGQTYEQYF. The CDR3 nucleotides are TGTGCCAGCTCACCATCCGCGGGACAAACCTACGAGCAGTACTTC.

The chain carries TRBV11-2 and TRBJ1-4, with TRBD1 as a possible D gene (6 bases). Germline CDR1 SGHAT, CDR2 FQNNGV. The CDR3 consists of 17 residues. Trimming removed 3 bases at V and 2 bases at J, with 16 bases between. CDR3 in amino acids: CASSFRGQLWTNEKLFF. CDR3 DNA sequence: TGTGCCAGCAGCTTTCGGGGGCAACTATGGACTAATGAAAAACTGTTTTTT.

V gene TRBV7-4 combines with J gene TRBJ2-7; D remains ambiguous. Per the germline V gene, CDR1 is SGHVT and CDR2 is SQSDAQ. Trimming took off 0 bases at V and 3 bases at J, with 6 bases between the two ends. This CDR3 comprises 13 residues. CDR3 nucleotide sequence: TGTGCCAGCAGCTTAGCCAGGTTCTACGAGCAGTACTTC. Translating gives CASSLARFYEQYF.

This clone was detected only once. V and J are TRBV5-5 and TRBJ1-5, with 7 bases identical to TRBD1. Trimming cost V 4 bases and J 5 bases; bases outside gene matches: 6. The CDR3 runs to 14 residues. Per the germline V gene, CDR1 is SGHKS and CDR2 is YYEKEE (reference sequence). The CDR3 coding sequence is TGTGCCAGCAGCCTTAAACAGGGGTATCAGCCCCAGCATTTT. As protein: CASSLKQGYQPQHF. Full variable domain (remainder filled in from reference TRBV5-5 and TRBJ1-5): DAGVTQSPTHLIKTRGQQVTLRCSPISGHKSVSWYQQVLGQGPQFIFQYYEKEERGRGNFPDRFSARQFPNYSSELNVNALLLGDSALYLCASSLKQGYQPQHFGDGTRLSIL.

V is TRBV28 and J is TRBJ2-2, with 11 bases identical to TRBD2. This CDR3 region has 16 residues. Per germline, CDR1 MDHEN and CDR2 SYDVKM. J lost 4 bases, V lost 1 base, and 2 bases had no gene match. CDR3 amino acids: CASSLFGTSGTGELFF. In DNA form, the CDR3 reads TGTGCCAGCAGTTTATTTGGGACTAGCGGCACCGGGGAGCTGTTTTTT.

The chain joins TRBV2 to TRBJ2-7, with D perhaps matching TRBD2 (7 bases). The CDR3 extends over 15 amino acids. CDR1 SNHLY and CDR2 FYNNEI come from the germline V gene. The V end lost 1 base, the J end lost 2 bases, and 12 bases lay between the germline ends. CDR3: CASSEVGGGPYEQYF. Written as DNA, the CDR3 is TGTGCCAGCAGTGAAGTGGGAGGGGGACCCTACGAGCAGTACTTC.

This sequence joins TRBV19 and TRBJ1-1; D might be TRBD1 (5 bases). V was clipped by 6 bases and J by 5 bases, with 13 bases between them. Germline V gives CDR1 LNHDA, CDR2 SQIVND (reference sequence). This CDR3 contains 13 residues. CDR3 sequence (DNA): TGTGCCAGTAGCCCCCAGGGCTGGACTGAAGCTTTCTTT. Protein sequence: CASSPQGWTEAFF.

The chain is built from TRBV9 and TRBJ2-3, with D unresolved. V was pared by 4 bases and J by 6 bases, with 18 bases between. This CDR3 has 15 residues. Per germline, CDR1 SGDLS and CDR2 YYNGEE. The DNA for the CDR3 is TGTGCCAGCAGCCCAGGAAGGGATCTCACGGATACGCAGTATTTT. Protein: CASSPGRDLTDTQYF. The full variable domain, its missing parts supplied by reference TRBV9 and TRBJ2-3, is DSGVTQTPKHLITATGQRVTLRCSPRSGDLSVYWYQQSLDQGLQFLIQYYNGEERAKGNILERFSAQQFPDLHSELNLSSLELGDSALYFCASSPGRDLTDTQYFGPGTRLTVL.

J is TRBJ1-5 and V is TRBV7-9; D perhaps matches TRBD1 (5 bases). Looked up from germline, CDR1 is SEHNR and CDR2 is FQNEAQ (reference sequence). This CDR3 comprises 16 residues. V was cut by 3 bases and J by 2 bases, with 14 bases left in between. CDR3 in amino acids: CASSLGQSRGNQPQHF. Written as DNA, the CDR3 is TGTGCCAGCAGCTTGGGCCAATCCAGGGGCAATCAGCCCCAGCATTTT. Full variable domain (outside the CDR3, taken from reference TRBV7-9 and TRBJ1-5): DTGVSQNPRHKITKRGQNVTFRCDPISEHNRLYWYRQTLGQGPEFLTYFQNEAQLEKSRLLSDRFSAERPKGSFSTLEIQRTEQGDSAMYLCASSLGQSRGNQPQHFGDGTRLSIL.

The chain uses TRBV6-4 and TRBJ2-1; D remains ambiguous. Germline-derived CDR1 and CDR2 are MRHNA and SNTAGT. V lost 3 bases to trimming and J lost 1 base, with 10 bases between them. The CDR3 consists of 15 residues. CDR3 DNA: TGTGCCAGCAGTGAGTCCGAAGGGTCCTACAATGAGCAGTTCTTC. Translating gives CASSESEGSYNEQFF.

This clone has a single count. DNA for the CDR3: TGTGCCAGTAGTATTGGGTCTAGCGGGAGGATAGAGCAGTACTTC. This encodes CASSIGSSGRIEQYF. This chain joins TRBV19 and TRBJ2-7; 11 nucleotides match TRBD2. Per germline, CDR1 LNHDA and CDR2 SQIVND (reference sequence). CDR3 length: 15 amino acids. Trimming took 3 bases from V and 7 from J; bases not matched to a gene: 8. The full variable domain, rest sourced from reference TRBV19 and TRBJ2-7, is DGGITQSPKYLFRKEGQNVTLSCEQNLNHDAMYWYRQDPGQGLRLIYYSQIVNDFQKGDIAEGYSVSREKKESFPLTVTSAQKNPTAFYLCASSIGSSGRIEQYFGPGTRLTVT.

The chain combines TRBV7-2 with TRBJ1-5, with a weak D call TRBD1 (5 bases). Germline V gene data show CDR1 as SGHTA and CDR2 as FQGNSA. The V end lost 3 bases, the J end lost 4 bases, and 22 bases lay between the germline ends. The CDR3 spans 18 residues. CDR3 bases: TGTGCCAGCAGCTTCTACCGGGGTTTGACGGGGACTAATCAGCCCCAGCATTTT. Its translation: CASSFYRGLTGTNQPQHF.

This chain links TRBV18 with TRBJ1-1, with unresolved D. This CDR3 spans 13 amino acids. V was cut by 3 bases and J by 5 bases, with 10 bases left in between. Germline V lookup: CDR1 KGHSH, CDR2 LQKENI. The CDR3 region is CASSPRRGTEAFF. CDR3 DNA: TGTGCCAGCTCACCGCGCCGGGGAACTGAAGCTTTCTTT.

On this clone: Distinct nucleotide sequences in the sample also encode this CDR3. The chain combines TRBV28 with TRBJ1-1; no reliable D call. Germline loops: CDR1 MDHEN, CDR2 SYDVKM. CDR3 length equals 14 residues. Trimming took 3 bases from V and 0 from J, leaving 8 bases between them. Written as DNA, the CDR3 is TGTGCCAGCAGTTTGCCTGGGTTGAACACTGAAGCTTTCTTT. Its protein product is CASSLPGLNTEAFF. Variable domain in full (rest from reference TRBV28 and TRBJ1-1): DVKVTQSSRYLVKRTGEKVFLECVQDMDHENMFWYRQDPGLGLRLIYFSYDVKMKEKGDIPEGYSVSREKKERFSLILESASTNQTSMYLCASSLPGLNTEAFFGQGTRLTVV.

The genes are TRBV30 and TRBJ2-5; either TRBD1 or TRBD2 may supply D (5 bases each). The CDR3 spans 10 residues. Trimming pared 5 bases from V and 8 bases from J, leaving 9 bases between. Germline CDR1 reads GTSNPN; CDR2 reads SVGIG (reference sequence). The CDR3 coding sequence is TGTGCCTGGGGGACGGGTACCCAGTACTTC. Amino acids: CAWGTGTQYF. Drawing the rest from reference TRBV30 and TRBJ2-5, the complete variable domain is SQTIHQWPATLVQPVGSPLSLECTVEGTSNPNLYWYRQAAGRGLQLLFYSVGIGQISSEVPQNLSASRPQDRQFILSSKKLLLSDSGFYLCAWGTGTQYFGPGTRLLVL.

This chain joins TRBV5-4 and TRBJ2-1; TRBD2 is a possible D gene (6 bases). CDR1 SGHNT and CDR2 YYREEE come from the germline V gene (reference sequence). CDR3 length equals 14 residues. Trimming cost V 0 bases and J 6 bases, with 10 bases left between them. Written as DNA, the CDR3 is TGTGCCAGCAGCTTGGGGACTAAAACCAATGAGCAGTTCTTC. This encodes CASSLGTKTNEQFF.

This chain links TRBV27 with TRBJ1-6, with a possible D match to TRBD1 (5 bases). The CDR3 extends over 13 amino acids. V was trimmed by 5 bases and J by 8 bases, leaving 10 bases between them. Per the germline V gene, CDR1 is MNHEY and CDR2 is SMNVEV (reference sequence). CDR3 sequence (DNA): TGTGCCAGCAGTCCGCAGGGTTATTCACCCCTCCACTTT. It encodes CASSPQGYSPLHF.

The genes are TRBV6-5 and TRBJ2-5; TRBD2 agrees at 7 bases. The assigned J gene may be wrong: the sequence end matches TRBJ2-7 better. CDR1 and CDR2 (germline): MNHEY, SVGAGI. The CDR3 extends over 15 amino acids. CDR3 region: CASSYSGLSVYEQYF. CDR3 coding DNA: TGTGCCAGCAGTTACTCGGGACTATCCGTCTACGAGCAGTACTTC.

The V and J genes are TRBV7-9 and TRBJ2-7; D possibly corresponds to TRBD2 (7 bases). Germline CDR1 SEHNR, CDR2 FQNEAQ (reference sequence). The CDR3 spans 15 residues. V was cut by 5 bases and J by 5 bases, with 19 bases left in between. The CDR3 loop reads CASSQEVAGAHEQYF. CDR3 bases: TGTGCCAGCAGCCAGGAGGTGGCGGGGGCGCACGAGCAGTACTTC.

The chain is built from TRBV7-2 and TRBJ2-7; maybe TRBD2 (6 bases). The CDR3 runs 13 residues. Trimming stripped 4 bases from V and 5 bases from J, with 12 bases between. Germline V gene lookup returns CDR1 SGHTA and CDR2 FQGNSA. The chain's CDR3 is CASSSRGVDEQYF. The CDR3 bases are TGTGCCAGCAGCTCCCGCGGGGTGGACGAGCAGTACTTC.